This TCR beta chain was observed in a study of T cell changes during pregnancy in multiple sclerosis. V dropped 5 bases and J dropped 0 bases, with 17 bases sitting between them. Germline V gene lookup returns CDR1 GTSNPN and CDR2 SVGIG (reference sequence). The CDR3 extends over 15 amino acids. TCRdb keeps only in-frame clones here, not all; method: immunoSEQ multiplex PCR. The data contain approximately 100,000 clones, roughly 90% of them singletons. This clonotype was obtained from a female donor with multiple sclerosis, enrolled in a pregnancy study. The sample was peripheral blood, taken after pregnancy. J is TRBJ2-7 and V is TRBV30; perhaps TRBD2 as D (6 bases). The CDR3 DNA sequence: TGTGCCTGGGCCCCGGGGGTGAGGAGCTCCTACGAGCAGTACTTC. This codes for CAWAPGVRSSYEQYF.